This T cell receptor (beta chain) was retrieved from a study of T cell responses to AZD1222 COVID-19 vaccine. The study, taken as a whole, reports: All repertoire sampling was performed exclusively after the peak T cell response. The sample set comprised mostly white British donors with more females, and clonal diversity was possibly underestimated.

As regards this clone: The antigen remains undetermined.

The CDR3 sequence is 16 residues long. The germline CDR1 and CDR2 sequences are LGHNA and YNFKEQ. Trimming stripped 0 bases from V and 5 bases from J, with 13 bases between. Assay: immunoSEQ multiplex PCR; the TCRdb copy retains only in-frame clones and omits some. In the table there are about 110,000 clones, over 80% of which are singletons. Sequencing used peripheral blood, obtained 28 days after the second AZD1222 dose. This clonotype was sampled from an adult who received the AZD1222 COVID-19 vaccine. The J gene is TRBJ2-2, the V gene TRBV4-2; no reliable D call. CDR3: CASSQDSRQETGELFF. DNA for the CDR3: TGTGCCAGCAGCCAAGATTCGAGACAAGAGACCGGGGAGCTGTTTTTT.